Listed here are 7 T cell receptor beta chains from one sample, sequenced in a study of T-cell reconstitution after alpha-beta-depleted transplantation in children. Unique molecular identifiers tagged the TCRbeta library. Each CDR3 protein gets one entry after TCRdb re-called the PCR reads with MiXCR. The table includes about 400,000 distinct CDR3 sequences, about a fifth detected once. The specimen was PBMCs from the stem cell graft donor, collected from the stem cell graft. All receptors come from a human donor who donated a stem cell graft to a child with acute myeloid leukemia.

This clonotype was seen a handful of times. The V gene is TRBV6-5, the J gene TRBJ1-2; D might be TRBD1 (5 bases). Trimming took 2 bases from V and 6 from J, leaving 13 bases between them. Germline V gene data show CDR1 as MNHEY and CDR2 as SVGAGI. The CDR3 consists of 14 residues. CDR3 loop: CASSYLTGTDGYTF. CDR3 sequence (DNA): TGTGCCAGCAGTTACCTAACCGGGACGGATGGCTACACCTTC.

V gene TRBV5-1 combines with J gene TRBJ1-2; D is unclear. The CDR3 is 16 amino acids. Trimming removed 0 bases at V and 3 bases at J, with 15 bases between. Germline V gene data show CDR1 as SGHRS and CDR2 as YFSETQ. CDR3 region: CASSLEAGKHHYGYTF. In DNA form, the CDR3 reads TGCGCCAGCAGCTTGGAAGCTGGAAAACACCACTATGGCTACACCTTC.

This clonotype showed up many times. The chain recombines TRBV12-3 or TRBV12-4 with TRBJ2-7; D is unclear. V was pared by 3 bases and J by 4 bases, with 13 bases between. CDR3 length: 14 amino acids. Here the CDR3 reads CASSFNLGSYEQYF. In nucleotides, the CDR3 is TGTGCCAGCAGTTTTAATTTAGGCAGTTACGAGCAGTACTTC.

This clonotype was detected many times. V usage is TRBV20-1 and J usage is TRBJ2-1; 8 nucleotides match TRBD2. This CDR3 contains 12 residues. V lost 7 bases to trimming and J lost 6 bases; unmatched junction nucleotides: 5. The germline CDR1 and CDR2 sequences are DFQATT and SNEGSKA (reference sequence). CDR3 loop: CSGTGRANEQFF. CDR3 nucleotides: TGCAGTGGAACCGGGAGGGCCAATGAGCAGTTCTTC.

This chain uses TRBV27 with TRBJ2-7; D not certain. The V gene lost 10 bases and the J gene lost 0 bases, with 19 bases spanning the gap. CDR3 size: 15 residues. Germline V CDR1 and CDR2: MNHEY, SMNVEV (reference sequence). Here the CDR3 reads CATSSSWRSSYEQYF. In DNA form, the CDR3 reads TGTGCCACGTCTTCTAGTTGGCGAAGCTCCTACGAGCAGTACTTC.

Many counts were recorded for this clonotype. The chain has TRBV29-1 and TRBJ1-1; D is ambiguous. This CDR3 is 12 amino acids long. Germline CDR1 reads SQVTM; CDR2 reads ANQGSEA. The ends were cut back, 6 bases at V and 0 bases at J, with 8 bases in the middle. The CDR3 region has the DNA TGCAGCGTCCGACTGTTGAACACTGAAGCTTTCTTT. Translating gives CSVRLLNTEAFF.

The J gene is TRBJ2-3, the V gene TRBV19; 10 nucleotides align to TRBD1. With V trimmed by 5 bases and J by 2 bases, 7 bases remained unmatched. The CDR3 runs to 16 residues. Per germline, CDR1 LNHDA and CDR2 SQIVND (reference sequence). The CDR3 spells CASSRGTGVATDTQYF. As DNA, the CDR3 is TGTGCCAGTAGTCGGGGGACAGGGGTGGCCACAGATACGCAGTATTTT.